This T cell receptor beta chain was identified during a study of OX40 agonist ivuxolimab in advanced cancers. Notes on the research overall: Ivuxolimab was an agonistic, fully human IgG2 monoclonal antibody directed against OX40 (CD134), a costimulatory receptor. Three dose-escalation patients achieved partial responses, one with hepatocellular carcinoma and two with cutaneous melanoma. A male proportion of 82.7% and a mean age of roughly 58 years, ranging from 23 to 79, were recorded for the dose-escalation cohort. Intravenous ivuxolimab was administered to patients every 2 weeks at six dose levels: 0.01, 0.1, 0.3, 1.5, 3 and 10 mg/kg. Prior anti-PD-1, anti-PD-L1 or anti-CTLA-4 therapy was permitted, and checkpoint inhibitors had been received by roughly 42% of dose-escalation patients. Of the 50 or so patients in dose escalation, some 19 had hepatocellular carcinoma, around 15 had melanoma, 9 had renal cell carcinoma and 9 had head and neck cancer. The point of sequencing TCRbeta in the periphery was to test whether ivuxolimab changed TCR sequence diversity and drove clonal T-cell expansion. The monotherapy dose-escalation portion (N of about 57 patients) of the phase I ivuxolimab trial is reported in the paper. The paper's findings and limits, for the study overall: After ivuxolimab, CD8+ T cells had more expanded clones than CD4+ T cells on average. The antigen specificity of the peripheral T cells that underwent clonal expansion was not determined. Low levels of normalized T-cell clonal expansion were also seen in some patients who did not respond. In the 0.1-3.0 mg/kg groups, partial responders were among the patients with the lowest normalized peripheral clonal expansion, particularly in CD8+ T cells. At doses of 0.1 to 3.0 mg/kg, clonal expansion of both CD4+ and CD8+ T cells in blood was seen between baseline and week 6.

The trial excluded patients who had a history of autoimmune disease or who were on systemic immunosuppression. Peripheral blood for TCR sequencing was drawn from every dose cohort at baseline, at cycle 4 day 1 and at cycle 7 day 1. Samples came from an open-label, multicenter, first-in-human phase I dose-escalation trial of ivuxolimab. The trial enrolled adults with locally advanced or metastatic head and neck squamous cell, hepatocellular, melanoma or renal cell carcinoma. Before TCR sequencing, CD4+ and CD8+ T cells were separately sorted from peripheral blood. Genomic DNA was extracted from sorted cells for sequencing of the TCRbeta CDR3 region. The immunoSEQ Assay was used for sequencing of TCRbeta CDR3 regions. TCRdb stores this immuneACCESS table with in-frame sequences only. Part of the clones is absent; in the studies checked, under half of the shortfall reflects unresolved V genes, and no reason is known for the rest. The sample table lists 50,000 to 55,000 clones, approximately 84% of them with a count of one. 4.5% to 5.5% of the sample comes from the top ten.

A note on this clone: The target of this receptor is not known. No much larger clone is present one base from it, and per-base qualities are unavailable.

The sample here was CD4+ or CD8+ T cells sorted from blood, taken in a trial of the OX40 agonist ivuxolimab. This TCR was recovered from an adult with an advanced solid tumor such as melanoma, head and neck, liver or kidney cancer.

The CDR3 protein sequence reads: CASRRPSGNTIYF. At the DNA level, the sequence is TGTGCCAGTCGACGCCCCTCTGGAAACACCATATATTTT. The V and J genes are TRBV14 and TRBJ1-3, with no confidently assigned D gene. From a lookup of the germline V gene, CDR1 and CDR2 are SGHDN and FVKESK. At the junction V is shortened by 9 bases and J by 0 bases, with 9 bases in between. CDR3 length: 13 amino acids, cysteine to phenylalanine. Just the 39-base CDR3 DNA is kept, in frame starting at base 1.